Listed below are T cell receptor beta chains from one sample, sequenced in a study of control samples from healthy donors and cancer patients. Using immunoSEQ multiplex PCR, the repertoire was profiled, and TCRdb retains in-frame clones only, with some absent. Of around 42,000 clones detected, 75% to 90% appear once; the ten largest clones hold over 45%. Material for sequencing was blood. These receptors were obtained from a man in his fifties or sixties in good health. CDR3s include the opening cysteine and the closing phenylalanine or tryptophan. The D gene is left open where the match is weak. The size entry is marked missing in some rows and otherwise reads once, few, many or a size class.

clone_size j_call v_call d_call cdr3_aa cdr3_nt
NA TRBJ2-5 TRBV7-6 NA CASSFFSSGGRETQYF TGTGCCAGCAGCTTTTTCAGTTCAGGGGGGCGGGAGACCCAGTACTTC
once TRBJ2-1 TRBV5-5 TRBD2 CASSRGLAGVDEQFF TGTGCCAGCAGCCGGGGACTAGCGGGGGTCGATGAGCAGTTCTTC
NA TRBJ1-6 TRBV6-5 NA CASSSSHTYNSPLHF TGTGCCAGCAGCTCATCCCACACCTATAATTCACCCCTCCACTTT
NA TRBJ2-6 TRBV6-6 TRBD2 CASTRGIAGGPRVGANVLTF TGTGCCAGCACTCGCGGAATAGCGGGAGGGCCGAGAGTTGGGGCCAACGTCCTGACTTTC
once TRBJ2-7 TRBV5-6 NA CASSSVRSLEQYF TGTGCCAGCAGCTCCGTGCGGTCCTTAGAGCAGTACTTC
few TRBJ2-2 TRBV25-1 TRBD2 CASSEYRREGPGGELFF TGTGCCAGCAGTGAATATAGGCGGGAGGGCCCGGGCGGGGAGCTGTTTTTT
NA TRBJ1-4 TRBV24-1 TRBD1 CATSDTGGGEKLFF TGTGCCACCAGTGACACAGGGGGCGGTGAAAAACTGTTTTTT
NA TRBJ2-2 TRBV5-4 NA CASSHEGEVGELFF TGTGCCAGCAGCCACGAGGGGGAGGTCGGGGAGCTGTTTTTT
many TRBJ1-1 TRBV19 TRBD1 CASSTRSDRGLRTEAFF TGTGCCAGTAGTACAAGGTCGGACAGGGGTTTGCGGACTGAAGCTTTCTTT
NA TRBJ2-3 TRBV7-2 NA CASSFRARGGGADTQYF TGTGCCAGCAGCTTCCGAGCCAGGGGTGGAGGAGCAGATACGCAGTATTTT
few TRBJ2-3 TRBV7-9 TRBD2 CASEAGNTDTQYF TGTGCCAGCGAAGCGGGGAACACAGATACGCAGTATTTT
NA TRBJ1-1 TRBV30 TRBD1 CAWSVRRGRPLDTEAFF TGTGCCTGGAGTGTACGCAGGGGGCGCCCCCTGGACACTGAAGCTTTCTTT
NA TRBJ1-5 TRBV13 NA CASSLGVDQPQHF TGTGCCAGCAGCTTAGGGGTGGATCAGCCCCAGCATTTT
NA TRBJ1-1 TRBV6-2/TRBV6-3 TRBD1 CASSFPTGGMNTEAFF TGTGCCAGCAGTTTCCCGACAGGGGGCATGAACACTGAAGCTTTCTTT
once TRBJ2-3 TRBV5-1 NA CASSLVPGSTDTQYF TGCGCCAGCAGCTTGGTTCCAGGGAGCACAGATACGCAGTATTTT
NA TRBJ2-2 TRBV6-1 TRBD2 CASSELGTSGRSTGELFF TGTGCCAGCAGTGAATTGGGGACTAGCGGGAGGAGCACCGGGGAGCTGTTTTTT
NA TRBJ1-2 TRBV19 NA CASSIDRGRGPGYTF TGTGCCAGTAGTATAGATCGCGGCAGGGGCCCTGGCTACACCTTC
NA TRBJ2-3 TRBV11-2 NA CASSNRDSPSTDTQYF TGTGCCAGCAGCAATCGGGACTCCCCTAGCACAGATACGCAGTATTTT
NA TRBJ2-7 TRBV4-3 TRBD2 CASSRRTGGAYEQYF TGCGCCAGCAGCCGACGAACCGGGGGGGCCTACGAGCAGTACTTC
few TRBJ2-2 TRBV28 TRBD1 CASSAGGLGTGELFF TGTGCCAGCAGTGCAGGGGGTCTGGGAACCGGGGAGCTGTTTTTT
NA TRBJ2-7 TRBV2 TRBD2 CASTRTSGGSYEQYF TGTGCCAGCACCCGAACTAGCGGGGGCTCCTACGAGCAGTACTTC
NA TRBJ1-1 TRBV29-1 NA CSARRNTEAFF TGCAGCGCACGGAGGAACACTGAAGCTTTCTTT
NA TRBJ1-2 TRBV14 NA CASSHVSANYGYTF TGTGCCAGCAGCCATGTCAGCGCTAACTATGGCTACACCTTC
NA TRBJ2-3 TRBV6-1 NA CASRGHGGTDTQYF TGTGCCAGCAGGGGACATGGAGGCACAGATACGCAGTATTTT
NA TRBJ1-2 TRBV13 NA CASSFQFRTEGYTF TGTGCCAGCAGCTTTCAATTCCGGACAGAAGGCTACACCTTC
once TRBJ2-1 TRBV5-1 TRBD2 CASSLDPSGGYNEQFF TGCGCCAGCAGCTTGGACCCTAGCGGAGGCTACAATGAGCAGTTCTTC
NA TRBJ1-1 TRBV27 NA CASSLSRDTEAFF TGTGCCAGCAGTTTATCGAGGGACACTGAAGCTTTCTTT
NA TRBJ2-7 TRBV6-5 NA CASGNRVISYEQYF TGTGCCAGCGGAAACAGGGTGATCTCCTACGAGCAGTACTTC
NA TRBJ1-1 TRBV12-3/TRBV12-4 NA CASSLINREAFF TGTGCCAGCAGTCTGATTAACAGGGAAGCTTTCTTT
NA TRBJ2-3 TRBV24-1 NA CATSKSGTDTQYF TGTGCCACCAGCAAGTCAGGGACAGATACGCAGTATTTT
NA TRBJ1-1 TRBV6-2/TRBV6-3 NA CASSHRRDRNTEAFF TGTGCCAGCAGTCATAGAAGGGACCGGAACACTGAAGCTTTCTTT
NA TRBJ1-2 TRBV7-2 NA CASSLRYGYTF TGTGCCAGCAGCCTGAGGTATGGCTACACCTTC
NA TRBJ2-7 TRBV21-1 NA CASSKGASYEQYF TGTGCCAGCAGCAAAGGTGCCTCCTACGAGCAGTACTTC
once TRBJ1-6 TRBV27 NA CASSPSYNSPLHF TGTGCCAGCAGCCCCAGCTATAATTCACCCCTCCACTTT
NA TRBJ1-6 TRBV4-1 TRBD1 CASSNTGTGNSPLHF TGCGCCAGCAGCAACACCGGGACAGGGAATTCACCCCTCCACTTT
NA TRBJ1-2 TRBV9 TRBD1 CASSVSGGAHYGYTF TGTGCCAGCAGCGTGTCAGGGGGCGCCCACTATGGCTACACCTTC
NA TRBJ1-3 TRBV7-8 NA CASSLGGQSGNTIYF TGTGCCAGCAGCTTAGGGGGACAATCTGGAAACACCATATATTTT
NA TRBJ2-3 TRBV6-2/TRBV6-3 NA CASSNAPGHRTDTQYF TGTGCCAGCAGTAACGCGCCGGGACATCGCACAGATACGCAGTATTTT
NA TRBJ1-3 TRBV7-2 NA CASSYYQGNSGNTIYF TGTGCCAGCAGCTATTATCAGGGGAACTCTGGAAACACCATATATTTT
NA TRBJ2-3 TRBV6-5 TRBD2 CASMGGMGDTQYF TGTGCCAGCATGGGGGGGATGGGGGATACGCAGTATTTT
NA TRBJ1-5 TRBV6-5 TRBD1 CASSYTTGTDQPQHF TGTGCCAGCAGTTATACCACCGGGACAGACCAGCCCCAGCATTTT
NA TRBJ2-4 TRBV5-3 NA CARNTLRTGNIQYF TGTGCCAGAAATACCCTGCGAACGGGAAACATTCAGTACTTC
once TRBJ2-1 TRBV19 TRBD2 CASSMDSLAGVVLSYNEQFF TGTGCCAGTAGTATGGACTCACTAGCGGGAGTAGTATTGTCCTACAATGAGCAGTTCTTC
once TRBJ2-7 TRBV4-2 TRBD2 CASSQVFGTSNHYEQYF TGTGCCAGCAGCCAAGTCTTCGGGACTAGTAACCACTACGAGCAGTACTTC
NA TRBJ2-1 TRBV14 TRBD2 CASRAGLADYFEQFF TGTGCCAGCAGGGCCGGACTAGCGGATTACTTTGAGCAGTTCTTC
NA TRBJ1-1 TRBV30 NA CAWRWGGGTEAFF TGTGCCTGGAGGTGGGGGGGTGGAACTGAAGCTTTCTTT
NA TRBJ2-1 TRBV11-3 TRBD2 CASSFRSGRLYNEQFF TGTGCCAGCAGCTTCCGTAGCGGGAGGCTTTACAATGAGCAGTTCTTC
NA TRBJ2-5 TRBV4-2 NA CASSQDGATPRETQYF TGTGCCAGCAGCCAAGATGGGGCCACACCACGGGAGACCCAGTACTTC
few TRBJ2-2 TRBV15 NA CATSRDSGRYTGELFF TGTGCCACCAGCAGAGATTCGGGGAGATACACCGGGGAGCTGTTTTTT
NA TRBJ2-1 TRBV27 TRBD2 CASSSRGSSRSGEQFF TGTGCCAGCAGCTCCCGCGGGAGTTCCAGAAGCGGTGAGCAGTTCTTC
NA TRBJ1-1 TRBV11-2 NA CASSLTSGVNTEAFF TGTGCCAGCAGCTTAACCTCAGGGGTGAACACTGAAGCTTTCTTT
NA TRBJ2-1 TRBV3-1/TRBV3-2 NA CASRGWGLAYNEQFF TGTGCCAGCAGGGGGTGGGGCCTCGCTTACAATGAGCAGTTCTTC
NA TRBJ1-1 TRBV9 NA CASSVDRVMNTEAFF TGTGCCAGCAGCGTAGACAGGGTTATGAACACTGAAGCTTTCTTT
NA TRBJ1-5 TRBV28 NA CASSLKGAYNQPQHF TGTGCCAGCAGTTTAAAGGGCGCCTATAATCAGCCCCAGCATTTT
NA TRBJ2-7 TRBV29-1 TRBD1 CSVTGGGRTYEQYF TGCAGCGTAACAGGGGGCGGTCGTACCTACGAGCAGTACTTC